These T cell receptor beta chains were read from a single sample in a study of blood T cells in healthy people across ages. A single record per CDR3 protein comes from TCRdb applying MiXCR to the 5' RACE reads. The table lists approximately 830,000 distinct CDR3 sequences, approximately 59% of them singletons. Source material: blood. Receptors originate from a man younger than 45 in good health. The CDR3 runs from the conserved cysteine through the conserved F or W. Each record gives: J gene, D gene, CDR3 length, V gene, clone size, CDR3 DNA, CDR3 protein. D genes are given only for firm matches. The size field is filled for only some rows; it gives once, few, many or a size class.

>TRBJ1-1|.|11|TRBV5-6|.
TGTGCCAGCGGACGACAGAGTGAAGCTTTCTTT
CASGRQSEAFF
>TRBJ1-6|TRBD1|14|TRBV5-1|once
TGCGCCAGCAACCACCAGGGGGGAGATTCACCCCTCCACTTT
CASNHQGGDSPLHF
>TRBJ2-2|TRBD2|16|TRBV6-2/TRBV6-3|once
TGTGCCAGCAGCCCTACTAGCGGGGCCGACACCGGGGAGCTGTTTTTT
CASSPTSGADTGELFF
>TRBJ2-5|.|13|TRBV5-1|.
TGCGCCAGCAGCTTGGATACCTACAATGAGCAGTACTTC
CASSLDTYNEQYF
>TRBJ2-4|.|14|TRBV7-3|.
TGTGCCAGCAGCTCAGACGGGAGCCGAAACATTCAGTACTTC
CASSSDGSRNIQYF
>TRBJ1-5|.|12|TRBV25-1|.
TGTGCCATCCAACCGGGTAATCAGCCCCAGCATTTT
CAIQPGNQPQHF
>TRBJ1-2|TRBD1|12|TRBV20-1|.
TGCAGTGCTAGGGACAGGATGGATGGCTACACCTTC
CSARDRMDGYTF
>TRBJ2-2|.|15|TRBV6-6|few
TGTGCCAGCAGTTACTCGTTAGGGGCGACCGGGGAGCTGTTTTTT
CASSYSLGATGELFF
>TRBJ2-1|.|14|TRBV3-1|.
TGTGCCAGCAGCCGCCCCCAGTCACCGGGACGGCGGTTCTTC
CASSRPQSPGRRFF
>TRBJ2-3|TRBD1|13|TRBV6-5|few
TGTGCCAGCGGACAGGCTAGCACAGATACGCAGTATTTT
CASGQASTDTQYF
>TRBJ2-5|TRBD2|16|TRBV10-2|.
TGCGCCAGCAGTGATCGACTAGCGGGGGTTCAAGAGACCCAGTACTTC
CASSDRLAGVQETQYF
>TRBJ2-7|TRBD2|13|TRBV29-1|few
TGCAGCGCTATATCGGGACTAGCGGCCGAGCAGTACTTC
CSAISGLAAEQYF
>TRBJ2-4|TRBD2|20|TRBV12-3/TRBV12-4|.
TGTGCCAGCAGGCCCGACCCTCTAGCGGGGGGGCCGGCAACCAAAAACATTCAGTACTTC
CASRPDPLAGGPATKNIQYF
>TRBJ2-5|TRBD2|17|TRBV4-3|.
TGCGCCAGCGGCCTCGGACTAGCGGGGGGGCCCGTAGAGACCCAGTACTTC
CASGLGLAGGPVETQYF
>TRBJ1-1|.|12|TRBV2|.
TGTGCCAGCAGTGACGGTTACACTGAAGCTTTCTTT
CASSDGYTEAFF
>TRBJ2-4|TRBD2|15|TRBV6-6|.
TGTGCCAGCAGTCAGACTAGCGGGGGGGCCCGGGAGCAGTACTTC
CASSQTSGGAREQYF
>TRBJ1-6|.|17|TRBV5-1|few
TGCGCCAGCAGCTTGGGAGGACTCAGCTCCTATAATTCACCCCTCCACTTT
CASSLGGLSSYNSPLHF
>TRBJ2-7|.|13|TRBV29-1|.
TGCAGCGTTGCCGGGACCGCCATCTACGAGCAGTACTTC
CSVAGTAIYEQYF
>TRBJ1-6|TRBD1|13|TRBV7-9|.
TGTGCCACCTGGACAGGGGGTGTCTCACCCCTCCACTTT
CATWTGGVSPLHF
>TRBJ1-6|.|14|TRBV20-1|.
TGCGGTGCTAGAGATCCCCTCATAAATTCACCCCTCCACTTT
CGARDPLINSPLHF
>TRBJ1-2|TRBD1|15|TRBV9|.
TGTGCCAGCAGCGCAGGGACAGGGGGCGACTATGGCTACACCTTC
CASSAGTGGDYGYTF
>TRBJ2-4|.|17|TRBV15|.
TGTGCCACCAGCGAGGGGGAATACCTACTAGCCAAAAACATTCAGTACTTC
CATSEGEYLLAKNIQYF
>TRBJ2-1|TRBD2|17|TRBV9|.
TGTGCCAGCAGCGCTAGCGGGGGGGCTTCATCCTACAATGAGCAGTTCTTC
CASSASGGASSYNEQFF
>TRBJ2-5|.|14|TRBV20-1|.
TGCAGTGCTAGAGATTCTGTCCCCCGGGGGACCCAGTACTTC
CSARDSVPRGTQYF
>TRBJ2-7|.|12|TRBV10-3|.
TGTGCCATCAGTCGAGAGGGCTACGAGCAGTACTTC
CAISREGYEQYF
>TRBJ2-7|TRBD1|16|TRBV20-1|once
TGCAGTGCTAGTTCAGACCGGGACAGGGTGACCTACGAGCAGTACTTC
CSASSDRDRVTYEQYF
>TRBJ2-5|.|15|TRBV3-1|few
TGTGCCAGCAGCCAAGGTCCAGAGGGGTGGGAGACCCAGTACTTC
CASSQGPEGWETQYF